This TCR beta chain was documented in a study of cytomegalovirus exposure and HLA in healthy donors. In the PCR, 60 Vbeta and 13 Jbeta primers were used. The protocol was immunoSEQ multiplex PCR, while the TCRdb copy is restricted to in-frame clones and leaves out a portion. The table has more than 120,000 clones, approximately 83% seen once. This clone was recorded a few times. CDR3 length: 18 residues. Looked up from germline, CDR1 is MNHNS and CDR2 is SASEGT. V shed 4 bases and J 0 bases; nucleotides not matched to a gene: 9. This sequence was found in a male donor in good health and CMV-seronegative. The chain couples TRBV6-1 to TRBJ1-4; 9 nucleotides line up with TRBD1. The sequencing input was PBMCs. The CDR3: CASSAPGQGTATNEKLFF. For the CDR3, the DNA is TGTGCCAGCAGTGCACCGGGACAGGGTACGGCAACTAATGAAAAACTGTTTTTT.